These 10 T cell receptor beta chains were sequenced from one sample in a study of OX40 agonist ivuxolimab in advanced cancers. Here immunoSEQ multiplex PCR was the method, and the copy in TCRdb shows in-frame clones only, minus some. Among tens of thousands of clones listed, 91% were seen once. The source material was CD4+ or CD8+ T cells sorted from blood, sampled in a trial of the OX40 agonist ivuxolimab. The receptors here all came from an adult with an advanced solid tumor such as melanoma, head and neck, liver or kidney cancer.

The CDR3 here is CASSRGPTEETQYF. The CDR3 nucleotides are TGTGCCAGCAGCCGAGGTCCGACAGAAGAGACCCAGTACTTC. This rearrangement joins TRBV7-2 to TRBJ2-5; D perhaps matches TRBD1 (5 bases). The CDR3 totals 14 residues. Germline-derived CDR1 and CDR2 are SGHTA and FQGNSA. Between the trimmed V and J ends, which lost 5 bases and 3 bases, there was a span of 13 bases.

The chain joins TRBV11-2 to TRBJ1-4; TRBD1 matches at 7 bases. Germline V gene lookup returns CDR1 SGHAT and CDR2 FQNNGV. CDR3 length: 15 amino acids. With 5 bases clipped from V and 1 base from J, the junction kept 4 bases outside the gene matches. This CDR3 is CASSPRTGTNEKLFF. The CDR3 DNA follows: TGTGCCAGCAGCCCCCGGACAGGAACTAATGAAAAACTGTTTTTT.

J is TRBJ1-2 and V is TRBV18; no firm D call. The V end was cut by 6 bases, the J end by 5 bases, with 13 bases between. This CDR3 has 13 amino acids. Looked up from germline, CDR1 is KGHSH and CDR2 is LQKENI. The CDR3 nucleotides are TGTGCCAGCTCCCAAGGAGGAGTGTATGGCTACACCTTC. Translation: CASSQGGVYGYTF.

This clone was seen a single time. DNA of the CDR3: TGTGCCTGGAGTGTACGAGGCAGCGCAACCTACGAGCAGTACTTC. This codes for CAWSVRGSATYEQYF. The rearrangement uses TRBV30 and TRBJ2-7; no firm D call. Looked up from germline, CDR1 is GTSNPN and CDR2 is SVGIG (reference sequence). Trimming pared 0 bases from V and 2 bases from J, leaving 14 bases between. CDR3 size: 15 residues.

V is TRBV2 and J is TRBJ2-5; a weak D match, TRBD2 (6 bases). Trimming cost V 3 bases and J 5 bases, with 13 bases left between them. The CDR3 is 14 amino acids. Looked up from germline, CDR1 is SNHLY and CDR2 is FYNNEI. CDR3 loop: CASSDRSSVETQYF. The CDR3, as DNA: TGTGCCAGCAGTGATCGTTCTAGCGTCGAGACCCAGTACTTC.

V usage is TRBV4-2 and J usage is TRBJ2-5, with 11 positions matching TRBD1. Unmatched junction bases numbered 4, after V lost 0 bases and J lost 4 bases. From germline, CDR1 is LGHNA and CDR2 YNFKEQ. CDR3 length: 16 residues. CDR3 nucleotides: TGTGCCAGCAGCCAAGAAGGCGGACAGGGGGCAGAGACCCAGTACTTC. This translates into CASSQEGGQGAETQYF.

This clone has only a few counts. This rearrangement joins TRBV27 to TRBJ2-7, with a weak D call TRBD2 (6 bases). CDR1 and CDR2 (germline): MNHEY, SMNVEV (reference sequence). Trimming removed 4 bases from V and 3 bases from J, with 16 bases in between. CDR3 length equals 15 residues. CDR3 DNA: TGTGCCAGCAGTTCCATGATGCGGGGAGTCTACGAGCAGTACTTC. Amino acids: CASSSMMRGVYEQYF.

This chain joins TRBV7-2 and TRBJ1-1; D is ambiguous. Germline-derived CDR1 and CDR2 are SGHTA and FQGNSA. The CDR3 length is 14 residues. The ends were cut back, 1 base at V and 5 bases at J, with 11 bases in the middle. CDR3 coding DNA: TGTGCCAGCAGCTTAGGGCGCTCGCGGACTGAAGCTTTCTTT. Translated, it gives CASSLGRSRTEAFF.

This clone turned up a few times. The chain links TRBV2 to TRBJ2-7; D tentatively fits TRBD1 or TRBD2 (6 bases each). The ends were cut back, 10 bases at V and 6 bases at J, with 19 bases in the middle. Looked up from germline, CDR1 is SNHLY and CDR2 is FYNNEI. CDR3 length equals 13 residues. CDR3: CATAYGGHGEQYF. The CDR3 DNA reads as TGTGCCACCGCCTACGGGGGACATGGCGAGCAGTACTTC.

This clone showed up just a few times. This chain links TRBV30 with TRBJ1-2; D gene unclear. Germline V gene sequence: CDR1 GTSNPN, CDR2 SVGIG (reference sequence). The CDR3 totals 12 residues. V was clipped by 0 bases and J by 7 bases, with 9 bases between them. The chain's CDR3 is CAWSVKDPGYTF. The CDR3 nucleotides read TGTGCCTGGAGTGTAAAGGATCCTGGCTACACCTTC.